One and the same sample provided the 21 T cell receptor beta chains below, sequenced in a study of blood T cell repertoires in COVID-19. Sequencing was performed with immunoSEQ multiplex PCR; in TCRdb, only in-frame clones are kept and a portion is missing. Here the sample spans about 260,000 clones, about 88% being singletons. Sequencing was carried out using PBMCs or T cells enriched from blood (not recorded which). Source of these receptors: a woman aged 45-59 years who had recovered from COVID-19.

The chain uses TRBV5-6 and TRBJ1-6, with TRBD1 identical over 10 bases. CDR1 is SGHDT and CDR2 is YYEEEE in the germline V gene. The CDR3 contains 16 residues. V dropped 4 bases and J dropped 5; count of bases not matched to a gene: 6. CDR3 residues: CASSLVDRGHNSPLHF. DNA of the CDR3: TGTGCCAGCAGCCTGGTAGACAGGGGGCATAATTCACCCCTCCACTTT.

V gene TRBV7-9 combines with J gene TRBJ2-7; D is undetermined. CDR3 length equals 15 residues. Germline lookup yields CDR1 SEHNR and CDR2 FQNEAQ (reference sequence). V was cut by 5 bases and J by 0 bases, with 14 bases left in between. The CDR3 is CASSQSISDSYEQYF. CDR3 coding DNA: TGTGCCAGCAGCCAGTCCATAAGCGACTCCTACGAGCAGTACTTC.

The chain joins TRBV28 to TRBJ1-4, with a tentative D call TRBD1 (6 bases). CDR1 is MDHEN and CDR2 is SYDVKM in the germline V gene. The CDR3 is 14 amino acids. V was shortened by 5 bases and J by 7 bases, with 14 bases between the two germline ends. CDR3 nucleotide sequence: TGTGCCAGCAGTGGATTACAGGGAGTTGAAAAACTGTTTTTT. Translated, it gives CASSGLQGVEKLFF.

This clone was recorded a few times. Within the sample, other DNA sequences also encode this same CDR3. V gene TRBV28 combines with J gene TRBJ2-4; unclear D gene. V was trimmed by 1 base and J by 2 bases, leaving 12 bases between them. Germline loops: CDR1 MDHEN, CDR2 SYDVKM. The CDR3 consists of 16 residues. CDR3 sequence (DNA): TGTGCCAGCAGTTTATTAGCTCCGGGTACCAAAAACATTCAGTACTTC. Amino acid sequence: CASSLLAPGTKNIQYF.

J is TRBJ1-5 and V is TRBV7-8; D possibly corresponds to TRBD1 (6 bases). This CDR3 comprises 14 residues. Germline values: CDR1 SGHVS, CDR2 FQNEAQ. The V end was cut by 4 bases, the J end by 4 bases, with 11 bases between. Written as DNA, the CDR3 is TGTGCCAGCAGCTCTCAGGGGCTAAATCAGCCCCAGCATTTT. The encoded protein is CASSSQGLNQPQHF.

The chain combines TRBV28 with TRBJ1-6, with no clear D. Germline values: CDR1 MDHEN, CDR2 SYDVKM. The ends were cut back, 9 bases at V and 7 bases at J, with 16 bases in the middle. This CDR3 has 14 residues. In nucleotides, the CDR3 is TGTGCCAGTAGACGTGGAGGGCAAAATTCACCCCTCCACTTT. This codes for CASRRGGQNSPLHF.

The chain links TRBV28 to TRBJ2-2, with a weak D call TRBD1 (6 bases). The CDR3 has 15 amino acids. In germline, CDR1 is MDHEN, CDR2 SYDVKM. V lost 8 bases and J 5 bases, leaving 18 bases between the germline ends. The CDR3 protein is CASLRGPVRTGELFF. As DNA, the CDR3 is TGTGCCAGCCTCAGGGGACCGGTTAGGACCGGGGAGCTGTTTTTT. Supplemented by reference TRBV28 and TRBJ2-2, the full variable domain reads DVKVTQSSRYLVKRTGEKVFLECVQDMDHENMFWYRQDPGLGLRLIYFSYDVKMKEKGDIPEGYSVSREKKERFSLILESASTNQTSMYLCASLRGPVRTGELFFGEGSRLTVL.

The V call is TRBV20-1, the J call TRBJ1-1; D is unresolved. Deletions cut 3 bases from V and 0 bases from J, with 11 bases between. Germline CDR1 reads DFQATT; CDR2 reads SNEGSKA (reference sequence). The CDR3 has 14 amino acids. The CDR3 is CSASWRNMNTEAFF. For the CDR3, the DNA is TGCAGTGCTAGTTGGAGGAACATGAACACTGAAGCTTTCTTT.

The rearrangement links TRBV18 to TRBJ1-2; no definite D call. In germline, CDR1 is KGHSH, CDR2 LQKENI. V lost 2 bases and J 2 bases, leaving 12 bases between the germline ends. The CDR3 runs to 15 residues. This CDR3 reads CASSPTGILNYGYTF. CDR3 in DNA: TGTGCCAGCTCACCAACGGGAATTCTCAACTATGGCTACACCTTC.

This chain joins TRBV7-2 and TRBJ1-3, with a possible D match to TRBD1 (5 bases). The CDR3 length is 15 residues. Germline lookup yields CDR1 SGHTA and CDR2 FQGNSA. Trimming took off 6 bases at V and 0 bases at J, with 12 bases between the two ends. CDR3 region: CASRERGGSGNTIYF. The CDR3 region has the DNA TGTGCCAGCAGGGAAAGGGGTGGCTCTGGAAACACCATATATTTT.

A few counts support this clone. V is TRBV2 and J is TRBJ2-1; 11 nucleotides align to TRBD2. Germline V gene sequence: CDR1 SNHLY, CDR2 FYNNEI. The CDR3 has 15 amino acids. With 3 bases clipped from V and 10 bases from J, the junction kept 8 bases outside the gene matches. The CDR3 DNA is TGTGCCAGCAGTGATCGGACTAGCGGGCCCTTAGAGCAGTTCTTC. Its protein product is CASSDRTSGPLEQFF.

DNA of the CDR3: TGTGCCAGCAGTTCGGAGACTAGCGGGAGGTACGAGCAGTACTTC. Translation: CASSSETSGRYEQYF. The chain recombines TRBV6-2 or TRBV6-3 with TRBJ2-7; 13 bases are a match to TRBD2. The CDR3 contains 15 residues. Germline V CDR1 and CDR2: MNHEY, SVGEGT. The junction had 4 bases not matched to a gene; V was cut back by 4 bases and J by 4 bases.

The genes are TRBV4-1 and TRBJ1-1; D is ambiguous. Trimming took off 2 bases at V and 3 bases at J, with 4 bases between the two ends. The CDR3 is 12 amino acids. Germline V gene sequence: CDR1 MGHRA, CDR2 YSYEKL. The CDR3 spells CASSQPDTEAFF. CDR3 in DNA: TGCGCCAGCAGCCAACCCGACACTGAAGCTTTCTTT.

CDR3 residues: CAITRQGLDYEQYF. The CDR3 nucleotides read TGTGCCATCACCCGACAGGGTTTAGACTACGAGCAGTACTTC. This chain links TRBV10-3 with TRBJ2-7; 7 bases are shared with TRBD1. V lost 7 bases and J lost 3; bases outside the gene matches: 9. Germline V CDR1 and CDR2: ENHRY, SYGVKD. The CDR3 length is 14 residues.

A single count supports this clone. This chain joins TRBV11-2 and TRBJ2-1, with D possibly matching TRBD2 (5 bases). The germline V gene has CDR1 SGHAT and CDR2 FQNNGV. The ends were cut back, 5 bases at V and 9 bases at J, with 11 bases in the middle. The CDR3 consists of 12 residues. CDR3 DNA sequence: TGTGCCAGCAGCCGTACTAGAGTTGAGCAGTTCTTC. Translation gives CASSRTRVEQFF.

This CDR3 reads CASGPGTKQSCEQFF. The CDR3 coding sequence is TGCGCCAGCGGACCAGGGACTAAGCAATCTTGTGAGCAGTTCTTC. The rearrangement uses TRBV10-2 and TRBJ2-1; 7 nucleotides line up with TRBD2. This CDR3 is built from 15 residues. Unmatched junction bases numbered 16, after V lost 8 bases and J lost 9 bases. In germline, CDR1 is WSHSY, CDR2 SAAADI.

The sample holds one count of this clone. The rearrangement links TRBV7-2 to TRBJ2-2; D is ambiguous. The CDR3 length is 15 residues. V lost 0 bases to trimming and J lost 1 base, with 6 bases between them. Germline V lookup: CDR1 SGHTA, CDR2 FQGNSA. CDR3 nucleotide sequence: TGTGCCAGCAGCTTAGCGGCAGAGAACACCGGGGAGCTGTTTTTT. This codes for CASSLAAENTGELFF.

The V gene is TRBV7-9, the J gene TRBJ2-5; 8 bases map to TRBD1. This CDR3 comprises 14 residues. Germline CDR1 is SEHNR and CDR2 is FQNEAQ (reference sequence). Trimming took 0 bases from V and 4 from J; bases not matched to a gene: 1. The CDR3 DNA sequence: TGTGCCAGCAGCTTAGCACAGGGGGGAGAGACCCAGTACTTC. It is translated as CASSLAQGGETQYF.

The V call is TRBV25-1, the J call TRBJ2-3; D is unresolved. The germline V gene encodes CDR1 MGHDK and CDR2 SYGVNS. V lost 6 bases and J lost 2, with 12 bases in between. CDR3 size: 14 residues. CDR3 sequence (DNA): TGTGCCAGCAGATCTTACAGCATCACAGATACGCAGTATTTT. This codes for CASRSYSITDTQYF.

The chain joins TRBV27 to TRBJ2-5; 9 nucleotides match TRBD2. This CDR3 comprises 16 residues. The V segment lost 2 bases and the J segment 6 bases; nucleotides outside the gene matches: 10. Germline lookup yields CDR1 MNHEY and CDR2 SMNVEV (reference sequence). CDR3 protein: CASSLTPGLAGKTQYF. Here the CDR3 DNA reads TGTGCCAGCAGTTTAACGCCGGGACTAGCAGGGAAGACCCAGTACTTC.

The rearrangement joins TRBV5-1 to TRBJ1-2, with 9 nucleotides matching TRBD1. J was trimmed by 7 bases and V by 5 bases; bases with no gene match: 12. The CDR3 spans 15 residues. Per the germline V gene, CDR1 is SGHRS and CDR2 is YFSETQ. This CDR3 is CASRLEGQGFSGYTF. In DNA, the CDR3 is TGCGCCAGCAGACTCGAGGGACAGGGCTTTAGTGGCTACACCTTC.